This TCR beta chain was found in a study of breast tumors, draining lymph nodes, adjacent tissues. Points from the study as a whole: Most tumor T cells seemingly derive from lymph node, then expand in tumor. Data only fit, rather than demonstrated, lymph node origin of most tumor T cells. Compared with lymph nodes, tumors were less diverse; compared with nontumor tissue, more.

TCRdb re-analysed the multiplex PCR reads in MiXCR, keeping a single row per CDR3 protein. The table records tens of thousands of distinct CDR3 sequences, about 20% of them present only once. This clonotype showed up many times. Its antigen remains unidentified. Breast cancer patients provided tissue from their axillary draining lymph nodes. This CDR3 is built from 18 residues. V trimming: 5 bases; J trimming: 3 bases; junction bases outside the gene matches: 16. From germline, CDR1 is SGHNT and CDR2 YENEEA. This chain uses TRBV11-3 with TRBJ1-3; 7 nucleotides agree with TRBD1. The TCR sequence derives from a female donor with breast cancer. Some clones in this sample may be carry-over from other donors' samples. The sequenced material came from axillary lymph node tissue. This CDR3 is CASSGGGQRLRRGNTIYF. The CDR3 region has the DNA TGTGCCAGCAGCGGCGGGGGACAGCGTCTTCGACGTGGAAACACCATATATTTT.